This T cell receptor (beta chain) is drawn from a study of somatic mutations in cytotoxic T cells in rheumatoid arthritis. Turning to the study itself: Purity of nearly 100% was reached when some V beta antibody-stained T-cell populations were flow-sorted, including V beta1+ cells sequenced for TCRB.

Germline CDR1 MDHEN, CDR2 SYDVKM. V gave up 0 bases and J gave up 1 base, with 9 bases separating them. CDR3 length: 15 residues. Method: immunoSEQ multiplex PCR; TCRdb's copy keeps in-frame clones and lacks some. The sample holds over 15,000 clones, about 65% seen once. Regarding this clone: Its target is unknown.

Regarding the study as a whole: The study found that the largest CD8+ clone exceeded 20% of CD8+ cells in about an eighth of the roughly 60 patients.

The chain carries TRBV28 and TRBJ1-1; possible D gene TRBD1, 5 bases. Specimen: CD8+ T cells sorted from blood. The source is an adult with rheumatoid arthritis. The CDR3 region is CASSLWRQRNTEAFF. CDR3 coding DNA: TGTGCCAGCAGTTTATGGAGACAGAGGAACACTGAAGCTTTCTTT. Full variable domain (missing parts from reference TRBV28 and TRBJ1-1): DVKVTQSSRYLVKRTGEKVFLECVQDMDHENMFWYRQDPGLGLRLIYFSYDVKMKEKGDIPEGYSVSREKKERFSLILESASTNQTSMYLCASSLWRQRNTEAFFGQGTRLTVV.